One sample yielded the 30 T cell receptor beta chains listed below, sequenced in a study of blood T cell repertoires in COVID-19. Profiling relied on immunoSEQ multiplex PCR, and the TCRdb table lists in-frame clones only, not all of them. The sample yields over 15,000 clones, 80% to 90% seen once. Sequenced material: peripheral blood. Source of these receptors: a human donor in a cohort sampled during active COVID-19.

The chain is built from TRBV3-1 (or the pseudogene TRBV3-2) and TRBJ2-3, with D possibly being TRBD2 (5 bases). Germline-derived CDR1 and CDR2 are LGHDT and YNNKEL (reference sequence). The CDR3 is 15 amino acids. V dropped 2 bases and J dropped 6 bases, with 15 bases sitting between them. The CDR3 coding sequence is TGTGCCAGCAGCCAAAGTCTTTGGGAGAAGGATACGCAGTATTTT. This encodes CASSQSLWEKDTQYF.

The chain carries TRBV6-2 or TRBV6-3 and TRBJ2-3; no clear D gene. CDR1 and CDR2 from the germline V gene are MNHEY and SVGEGT. This CDR3 has 12 residues. V lost 4 bases to trimming and J lost 2 bases, with 4 bases between them. The CDR3 region has the DNA TGTGCCAGCAGTTCCTACACAGATACGCAGTATTTT. This codes for CASSSYTDTQYF.

The chain employs TRBV13 and TRBJ2-7; 11 bases are shared with TRBD1. This CDR3 has 15 residues. Looked up from germline, CDR1 is PRHDT and CDR2 is FYEKMQ (reference sequence). Trimming took 5 bases from V and 3 from J; bases not matched to a gene: 6. The CDR3 DNA is TGTGCCAGCAGCGCAACGGGACAGGGGGGCTACGAGCAGTACTTC. Its protein product is CASSATGQGGYEQYF.

The rearrangement uses TRBV7-2 and TRBJ2-3, with D perhaps matching TRBD2 (6 bases). Germline V gene data show CDR1 as SGHTA and CDR2 as FQGNSA. The CDR3 consists of 16 residues. V lost 4 bases, J lost 6 bases, and 20 bases lay in between. Written as DNA, the CDR3 is TGTGCCAGCAGCTATAAATTGTACGGAGGAGGGGATACGCAGTATTTT. Translated, it gives CASSYKLYGGGDTQYF.

This chain connects TRBV6-6 to TRBJ1-1; D is perhaps TRBD1 (6 bases). The CDR3 spans 14 residues. V lost 6 bases and J lost 0, with 11 bases in between. CDR1 and CDR2 (germline): MNHNY, SVGAGI (reference sequence). The CDR3 protein is CASRPRTVNTEAFF. The DNA of the CDR3 is TGTGCCAGCAGACCAAGGACAGTGAACACTGAAGCTTTCTTT.

The chain has TRBV19 and TRBJ2-1, with 14 bases matching TRBD2. Germline lookup yields CDR1 LNHDA and CDR2 SQIVND (reference sequence). V shed 5 bases and J 4 bases; nucleotides not matched to a gene: 7. This CDR3 is 17 amino acids long. DNA for the CDR3: TGTGCCAGTAGTTCGGGGACTAGCGGGAGCCTATACAATGAGCAGTTCTTC. Translating it yields CASSSGTSGSLYNEQFF.

This clone has only one observation. This chain uses TRBV19 with TRBJ1-1, with 7 bases that match TRBD1. This CDR3 region has 13 residues. V shed 3 bases, J shed 4 bases, and the junction held 2 bases outside the gene matches. Germline V gene data show CDR1 as LNHDA and CDR2 as SQIVND (reference sequence). The CDR3 protein is CASSIQGGTEAFF. The CDR3 coding sequence is TGTGCCAGTAGTATCCAGGGGGGCACTGAAGCTTTCTTT.

V gene TRBV7-3 combines with J gene TRBJ2-7; 7 positions agree with TRBD2. The junction had 9 bases not matched to a gene; V was cut back by 2 bases and J by 5 bases. Germline V lookup: CDR1 SGHTA, CDR2 FQGTGA. The CDR3 loop spans 15 amino acids. CDR3 bases: TGTGCCAGCAGCTTATCTGGATCGGGGGGTCACGAGCAGTACTTC. This sequence encodes CASSLSGSGGHEQYF.

This sequence joins TRBV10-3 and TRBJ1-1, with a possible D match to TRBD1 (6 bases). Trimming removed 7 bases at V and 7 bases at J, with 19 bases between. Germline V gene sequence: CDR1 ENHRY, CDR2 SYGVKD. The CDR3 has 14 amino acids. CDR3 DNA sequence: TGTGCCATCACGGCACAGGGAGTAAGGGATGAAGCTTTCTTT. This gives the protein CAITAQGVRDEAFF.

The chain employs TRBV7-2 and TRBJ2-2; 9 bases fit TRBD1. This CDR3 spans 14 amino acids. The trim removed 3 bases at V and 7 bases at J, leaving 3 bases unmatched. The germline CDR1 and CDR2 sequences are SGHTA and FQGNSA. The CDR3 sequence is CASSFVTGGGELFF. The CDR3 region has the DNA TGTGCCAGCAGCTTCGTGACAGGGGGCGGGGAGCTGTTTTTT.

The chain couples TRBV9 to TRBJ2-1, with D tentatively TRBD2 (6 bases). CDR3 length equals 15 residues. V shed 0 bases and J shed 8 bases, with 15 bases lying between them. The germline gives CDR1 SGDLS, CDR2 YYNGEE. CDR3: CASSVASGVFYEQFF. The CDR3, as DNA: TGTGCCAGCAGCGTAGCGTCGGGAGTTTTTTATGAGCAGTTCTTC. The full variable domain, with the rest looked up from reference TRBV9 and TRBJ2-1, is DSGVTQTPKHLITATGQRVTLRCSPRSGDLSVYWYQQSLDQGLQFLIQYYNGEERAKGNILERFSAQQFPDLHSELNLSSLELGDSALYFCASSVASGVFYEQFFGPGTRLTVL.

This rearrangement joins TRBV7-9 to TRBJ1-1, with TRBD1 matching over 7 bases. The length of the CDR3 is 15 residues. Germline trimming cut 4 bases from V and 5 bases from J; bases unmatched to any gene: 10. Germline V gene data show CDR1 as SEHNR and CDR2 as FQNEAQ (reference sequence). The CDR3 DNA reads as TGTGCCAGCAGCTACCACCCGACAGGGACGACTGAAGCTTTCTTT. This gives the protein CASSYHPTGTTEAFF.

This clone was seen once. The chain recombines TRBV4-1 with TRBJ2-5, with D unresolved. Germline values: CDR1 MGHRA, CDR2 YSYEKL. The CDR3 spans 13 residues. Trimming shortened V by 5 bases and J by 3 bases, and 10 bases separated the two germline ends. Written as DNA, the CDR3 is TGCGCCAGCAGCGAAGCAGACAAAGAGACCCAGTACTTC. The encoded protein is CASSEADKETQYF.

The rearrangement joins TRBV24-1 to TRBJ2-2, with 10 bases matching TRBD1. Unmatched junction bases numbered 12, after V lost 7 bases and J lost 5 bases. Germline-derived CDR1 and CDR2 are KGHDR and SFDVKD. The CDR3 spans 17 residues. The CDR3 DNA follows: TGTGCCACCAGATCTCATAAGACAGGGGGCATGACCGGGGAGCTGTTTTTT. It yields the protein CATRSHKTGGMTGELFF.

V usage is TRBV6-1 and J usage is TRBJ2-1; 13 positions agree with TRBD2. From germline, CDR1 is MNHNS and CDR2 SASEGT. V trimming: 3 bases; J trimming: 2 bases; junction bases outside the gene matches: 4. This CDR3 contains 17 residues. In DNA form, the CDR3 reads TGTGCCAGCAGTGACCGAGGGACTAGCGGGGCCTACAATGAGCAGTTCTTC. This translates into CASSDRGTSGAYNEQFF.

This clone was seen only a few times. The rearrangement joins TRBV19 to TRBJ2-7; perhaps TRBD2 as D (5 bases). The V and J ends lost 5 bases and 6 bases respectively, with 14 bases between them. Germline assignment: CDR1 LNHDA and CDR2 SQIVND (reference sequence). The CDR3 extends over 13 amino acids. The CDR3 nucleotides read TGTGCCAGTAGTGGCGAGAGAGGGCGCGAGCAGTACTTC. It encodes CASSGERGREQYF.

The CDR3 DNA reads as TGTGCCAGCAGCTTAGGGGTTGGACTAGCGGGAGGGAGCGAGCAGTACTTC. Translating gives CASSLGVGLAGGSEQYF. The J gene is TRBJ2-7, the V gene TRBV13; 15 nucleotides match TRBD2. Looked up from germline, CDR1 is PRHDT and CDR2 is FYEKMQ (reference sequence). CDR3 length: 17 amino acids. The trim removed 0 bases at V and 6 bases at J, leaving 6 bases unmatched.

This sequence joins TRBV6-2 or TRBV6-3 and TRBJ2-7, with 10 nucleotides matching TRBD2. Germline V CDR1 and CDR2: MNHEY, SVGEGT. V shed 4 bases, J shed 0 bases, and the junction held 0 bases outside the gene matches. This CDR3 is built from 14 residues. CDR3 bases: TGTGCCAGCAGTTCTAGCGGGGGCTCCTACGAGCAGTACTTC. The encoded protein is CASSSSGGSYEQYF.

V is TRBV19 and J is TRBJ2-7; unclear D gene. Trimming stripped 1 base from V and 0 bases from J, with 7 bases between. The CDR3 spans 14 residues. Germline CDR1 is LNHDA and CDR2 is SQIVND (reference sequence). This CDR3 reads CASSIGHSSYEQYF. The CDR3 DNA reads TGTGCCAGTAGTATAGGCCACTCCTCCTACGAGCAGTACTTC.

The chain is built from TRBV11-2 and TRBJ2-5; D is undetermined. Trimming cost V 1 base and J 4 bases, with 13 bases left between them. This CDR3 is built from 15 residues. Germline CDR1 reads SGHAT; CDR2 reads FQNNGV. CDR3 DNA: TGTGCCAGCAGCTTAGTGGGTGCCACAGCAGAGACCCAGTACTTC. It encodes CASSLVGATAETQYF.

The chain has TRBV6-2 or TRBV6-3 and TRBJ1-5; 7 bases line up with TRBD1. Trimming took 5 bases from V and 3 from J; bases not matched to a gene: 4. This CDR3 region has 14 residues. Germline lookup yields CDR1 MNHEY and CDR2 SVGEGT. The DNA of the CDR3 is TGTGCCAGCAGTAGAGGGACAGACAATCAGCCCCAGCATTTT. Its protein is CASSRGTDNQPQHF.

The chain joins TRBV6-2 or TRBV6-3 to TRBJ2-7, with 10 bases aligning to TRBD1. This CDR3 is built from 17 residues. The V and J ends lost 6 bases and 3 bases, in that order; junction bases with no gene match: 14. In germline, CDR1 is MNHEY, CDR2 SVGEGT. This chain's CDR3 is CASSWGKGQGRNYEQYF. The DNA for the CDR3 is TGTGCCAGCAGCTGGGGCAAGGGACAGGGGCGGAACTACGAGCAGTACTTC.

This sequence joins TRBV28 and TRBJ2-7, with TRBD1 matching 11 bases. The germline gives CDR1 MDHEN, CDR2 SYDVKM. V trimming: 1 base; J trimming: 2 bases; junction bases outside the gene matches: 1. CDR3 length: 15 residues. In DNA form, the CDR3 reads TGTGCCAGCAGTTTATTGGGACAGGGGGCCTACGAGCAGTACTTC. Protein product: CASSLLGQGAYEQYF.

This clone was picked up one time. This chain connects TRBV7-3 to TRBJ2-3; 9 bases are shared with TRBD2. Germline V lookup: CDR1 SGHTA, CDR2 FQGTGA. The CDR3 has 14 residues. Losses at the gene ends were 4 bases for V and 3 bases for J; bases not matched to a gene: 2. This CDR3 is CASSSGLATDTQYF. Written as DNA, the CDR3 is TGTGCCAGCAGCTCCGGACTAGCGACAGATACGCAGTATTTT.

The rearrangement uses TRBV9 and TRBJ2-7, with a possible D match to TRBD1 (5 bases). The CDR3 loop spans 14 amino acids. Germline values: CDR1 SGDLS, CDR2 YYNGEE. Between the trimmed V and J ends, which lost 0 bases and 7 bases, there was a span of 14 bases. As DNA, the CDR3 is TGTGCCAGCAGCGTAGTTGAAGACAGTTGGGAGCAGTACTTC. Its protein product is CASSVVEDSWEQYF.

The V and J genes are TRBV2 and TRBJ2-3, with 9 bases aligning to TRBD2. V dropped 3 bases and J dropped 4; count of bases not matched to a gene: 11. The CDR3 consists of 17 residues. CDR1 and CDR2 from the germline V gene are SNHLY and FYNNEI. DNA for the CDR3: TGTGCCAGCAGTGAGGGGCTAGCGGGGTGGGGCCCAGATACGCAGTATTTT. This gives the protein CASSEGLAGWGPDTQYF. Together with reference TRBV2 and TRBJ2-3, the CDR3 gives the full variable domain: EPEVTQTPSHQVTQMGQEVILRCVPISNHLYFYWYRQILGQKVEFLVSFYNNEISEKSEIFDDQFSVERPDGSNFTLKIRSTKLEDSAMYFCASSEGLAGWGPDTQYFGPGTRLTVL.

The chain carries TRBV27 and TRBJ1-2; D is unresolved. V lost 3 bases and J lost 10, with 12 bases in between. The germline V gene has CDR1 MNHEY and CDR2 SMNVEV (reference sequence). The CDR3 loop spans 12 amino acids. CDR3 nucleotide sequence: TGTGCCAGCAGTTTCCCAGGATACAACTACACCTTC. Its translation: CASSFPGYNYTF.

The V and J genes are TRBV19 and TRBJ2-5; 10 nucleotides agree with TRBD1. V gave up 3 bases and J gave up 5 bases; unmatched junction bases: 3. Germline V lookup: CDR1 LNHDA, CDR2 SQIVND (reference sequence). The CDR3 spans 14 residues. CDR3 DNA sequence: TGTGCCAGTAGTATTGGACAGGGGGTGGAGACCCAGTACTTC. Its protein product is CASSIGQGVETQYF.

The CDR3, as DNA: TGTGCCAGCAACTCACCTAGCGGGAAGGACGATGAGCAGTTCTTC. The encoded protein is CASNSPSGKDDEQFF. The genes are TRBV28 and TRBJ2-1, with 9 bases fitting TRBD2. Germline CDR1 MDHEN, CDR2 SYDVKM. The V and J ends lost 7 bases and 8 bases, in that order; junction bases with no gene match: 12. This CDR3 has 15 amino acids. The whole variable domain, remainder taken from reference TRBV28 and TRBJ2-1, is DVKVTQSSRYLVKRTGEKVFLECVQDMDHENMFWYRQDPGLGLRLIYFSYDVKMKEKGDIPEGYSVSREKKERFSLILESASTNQTSMYLCASNSPSGKDDEQFFGPGTRLTVL.

This clone was detected only a few times. The chain recombines TRBV2 with TRBJ2-7; 12 nucleotides match TRBD1. The germline V gene encodes CDR1 SNHLY and CDR2 FYNNEI. CDR3 length: 17 amino acids. V shed 6 bases, J shed 6 bases, and the junction held 15 bases outside the gene matches. The DNA for the CDR3 is TGTGCCAGCAGCACCTCCGGGACAGGGGGCTCCTGGACCGAGCAGTACTTC. It codes for CASSTSGTGGSWTEQYF.